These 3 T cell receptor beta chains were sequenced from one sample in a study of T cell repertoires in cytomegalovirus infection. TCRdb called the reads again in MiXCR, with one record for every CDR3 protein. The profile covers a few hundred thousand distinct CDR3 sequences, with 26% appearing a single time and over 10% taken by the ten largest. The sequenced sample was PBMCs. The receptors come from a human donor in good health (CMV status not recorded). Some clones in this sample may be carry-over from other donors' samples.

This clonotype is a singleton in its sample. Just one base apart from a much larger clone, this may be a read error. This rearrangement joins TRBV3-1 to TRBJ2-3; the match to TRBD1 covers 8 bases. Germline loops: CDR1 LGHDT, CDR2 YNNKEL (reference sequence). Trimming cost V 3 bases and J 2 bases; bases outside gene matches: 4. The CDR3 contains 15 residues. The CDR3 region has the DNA TGTGCCAGCAGCCAGGGACAGGCAAACACAGATACGCAGTATTTT. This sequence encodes CASSQGQANTDTQYF.

Here the CDR3 reads CASKTTGNTEAFF. CDR3 nucleotides: TGTGCCAGCAAGACGACAGGGAACACTGAAGCTTTCTTT. The gene calls are TRBV2 and TRBJ1-1, with D maybe TRBD1 (6 bases). The CDR3 is 13 residues long. From germline, CDR1 is SNHLY and CDR2 FYNNEI. The V end was cut by 7 bases, the J end by 1 base, with 10 bases between.

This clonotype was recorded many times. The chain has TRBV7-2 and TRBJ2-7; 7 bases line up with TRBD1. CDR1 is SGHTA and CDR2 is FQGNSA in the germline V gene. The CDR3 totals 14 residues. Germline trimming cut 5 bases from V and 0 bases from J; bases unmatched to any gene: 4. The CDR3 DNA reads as TGTGCCAGCAGCGAGGGGACAGTCTCCTACGAGCAGTACTTC. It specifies CASSEGTVSYEQYF.